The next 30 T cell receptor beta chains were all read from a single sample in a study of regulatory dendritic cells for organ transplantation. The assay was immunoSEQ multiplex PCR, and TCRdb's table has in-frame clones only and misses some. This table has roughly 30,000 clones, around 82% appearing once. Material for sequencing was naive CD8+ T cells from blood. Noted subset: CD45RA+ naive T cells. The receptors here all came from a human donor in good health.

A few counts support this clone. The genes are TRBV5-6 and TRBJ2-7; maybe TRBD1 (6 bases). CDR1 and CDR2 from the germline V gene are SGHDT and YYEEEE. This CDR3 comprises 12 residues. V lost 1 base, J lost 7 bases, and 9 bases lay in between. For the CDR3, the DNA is TGTGCCAGCAGCTTGAGAGGGGGAGAGCAGTACTTC. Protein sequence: CASSLRGGEQYF.

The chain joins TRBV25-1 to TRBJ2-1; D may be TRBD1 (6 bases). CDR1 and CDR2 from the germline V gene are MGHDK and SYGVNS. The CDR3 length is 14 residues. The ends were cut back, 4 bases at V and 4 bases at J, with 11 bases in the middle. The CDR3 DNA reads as TGTGCCAGCAGTGCCTGGACAGATTACAATGAGCAGTTCTTC. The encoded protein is CASSAWTDYNEQFF.

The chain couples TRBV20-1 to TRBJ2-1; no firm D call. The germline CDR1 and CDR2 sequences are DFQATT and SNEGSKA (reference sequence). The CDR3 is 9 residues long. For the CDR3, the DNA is TGCAGGAAGAGGAATGAGCAGTTCTTC. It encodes CRKRNEQFF.

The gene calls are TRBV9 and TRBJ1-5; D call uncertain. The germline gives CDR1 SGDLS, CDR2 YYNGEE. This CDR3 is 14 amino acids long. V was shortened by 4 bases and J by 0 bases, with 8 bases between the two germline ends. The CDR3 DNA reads TGTGCCAGCAGCACCGACACTAGCAATCAGCCCCAGCATTTT. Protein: CASSTDTSNQPQHF.

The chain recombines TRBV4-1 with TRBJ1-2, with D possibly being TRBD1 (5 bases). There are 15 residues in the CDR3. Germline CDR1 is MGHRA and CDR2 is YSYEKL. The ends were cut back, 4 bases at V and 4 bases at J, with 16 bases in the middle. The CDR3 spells CASSLGGGVGYGYTF. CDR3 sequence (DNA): TGCGCCAGCAGCCTCGGCGGGGGAGTAGGCTATGGCTACACCTTC.

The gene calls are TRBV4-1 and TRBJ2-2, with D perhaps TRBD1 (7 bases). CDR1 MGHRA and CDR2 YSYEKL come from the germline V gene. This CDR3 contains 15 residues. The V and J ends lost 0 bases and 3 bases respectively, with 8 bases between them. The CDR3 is CASSQDRGDTGELFF. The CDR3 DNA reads TGCGCCAGCAGCCAAGACAGGGGGGACACCGGGGAGCTGTTTTTT.

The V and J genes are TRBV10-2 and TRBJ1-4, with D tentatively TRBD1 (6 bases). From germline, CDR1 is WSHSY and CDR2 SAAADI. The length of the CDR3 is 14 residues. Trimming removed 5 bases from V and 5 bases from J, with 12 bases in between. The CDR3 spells CASSLDRANEKLFF. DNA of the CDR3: TGCGCCAGCAGTTTGGACAGAGCGAATGAAAAACTGTTTTTT.

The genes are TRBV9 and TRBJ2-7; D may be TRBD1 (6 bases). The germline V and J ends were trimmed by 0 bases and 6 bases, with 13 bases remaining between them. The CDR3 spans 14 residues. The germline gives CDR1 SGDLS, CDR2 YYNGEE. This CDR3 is CASSVGSGETEQYF. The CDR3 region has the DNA TGTGCCAGCAGCGTAGGGTCAGGGGAGACCGAGCAGTACTTC.

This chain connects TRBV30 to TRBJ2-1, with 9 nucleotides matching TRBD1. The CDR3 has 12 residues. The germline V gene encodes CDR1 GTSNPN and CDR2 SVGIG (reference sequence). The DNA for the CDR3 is TGTGCTACGGGACAGGGCAACAATGAGCAGTTCTTC. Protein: CATGQGNNEQFF.

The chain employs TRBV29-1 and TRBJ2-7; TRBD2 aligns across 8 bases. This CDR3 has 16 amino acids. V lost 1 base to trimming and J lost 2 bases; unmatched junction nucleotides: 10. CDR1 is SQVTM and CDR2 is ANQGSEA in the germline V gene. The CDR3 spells CSVEGNPSGGPYEQYF. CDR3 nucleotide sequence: TGCAGCGTTGAAGGTAATCCCTCGGGGGGGCCCTACGAGCAGTACTTC.

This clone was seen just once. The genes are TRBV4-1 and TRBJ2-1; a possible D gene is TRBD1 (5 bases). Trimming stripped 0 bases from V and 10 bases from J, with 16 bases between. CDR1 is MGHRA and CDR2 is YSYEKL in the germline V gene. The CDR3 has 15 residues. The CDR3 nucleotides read TGCGCCAGCAGCCAAGATCCGCTCTGGGGCGGCGAGCAGTTCTTC. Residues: CASSQDPLWGGEQFF.

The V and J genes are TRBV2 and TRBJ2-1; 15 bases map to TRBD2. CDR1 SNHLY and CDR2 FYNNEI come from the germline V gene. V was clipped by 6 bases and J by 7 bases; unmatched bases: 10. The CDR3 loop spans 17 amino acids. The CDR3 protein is CASSTGTSGGPLNEQFF. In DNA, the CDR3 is TGTGCCAGCAGCACAGGGACTAGCGGGGGGCCTCTGAATGAGCAGTTCTTC.

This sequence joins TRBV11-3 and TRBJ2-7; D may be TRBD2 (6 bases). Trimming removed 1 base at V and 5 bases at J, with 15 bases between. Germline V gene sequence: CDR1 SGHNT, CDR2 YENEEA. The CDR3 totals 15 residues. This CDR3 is CASSLGGTGFDEQYF. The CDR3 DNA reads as TGTGCCAGCAGCTTAGGGGGGACTGGGTTCGACGAGCAGTACTTC. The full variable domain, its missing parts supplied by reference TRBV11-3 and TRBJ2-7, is EAGVVQSPRYKIIEKKQPVAFWCNPISGHNTLYWYLQNLGQGPELLIRYENEEAVDDSQLPKDRFSAERLKGVDSTLKIQPAELGDSAVYLCASSLGGTGFDEQYFGPGTRLTVT.

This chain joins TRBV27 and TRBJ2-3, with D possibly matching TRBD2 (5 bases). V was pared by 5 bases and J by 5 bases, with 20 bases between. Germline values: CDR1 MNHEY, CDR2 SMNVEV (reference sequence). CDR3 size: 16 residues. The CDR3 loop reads CASSNSGGAGRDTQYF. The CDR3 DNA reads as TGTGCCAGCAGTAATTCGGGCGGTGCGGGTAGAGATACGCAGTATTTT.

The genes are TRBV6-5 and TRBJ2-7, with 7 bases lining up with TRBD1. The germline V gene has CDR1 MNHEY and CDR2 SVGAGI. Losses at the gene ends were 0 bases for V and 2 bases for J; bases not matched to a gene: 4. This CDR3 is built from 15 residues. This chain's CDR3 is CASSYSQGPPYEQYF. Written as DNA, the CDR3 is TGTGCCAGCAGTTACTCACAGGGGCCCCCCTACGAGCAGTACTTC.

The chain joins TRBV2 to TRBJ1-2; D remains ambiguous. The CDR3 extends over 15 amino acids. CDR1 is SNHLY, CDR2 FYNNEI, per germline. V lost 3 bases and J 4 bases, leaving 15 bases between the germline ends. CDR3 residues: CASSEGALQIYGYTF. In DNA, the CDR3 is TGTGCCAGCAGTGAGGGCGCCCTGCAGATCTATGGCTACACCTTC.

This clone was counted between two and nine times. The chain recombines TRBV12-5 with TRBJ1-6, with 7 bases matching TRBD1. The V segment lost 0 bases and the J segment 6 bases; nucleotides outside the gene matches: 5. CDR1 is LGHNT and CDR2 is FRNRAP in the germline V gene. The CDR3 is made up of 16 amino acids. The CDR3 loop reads CASGLVQGTANSPLHF. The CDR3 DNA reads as TGTGCTAGTGGTTTGGTACAGGGGACAGCTAATTCACCCCTCCACTTT.

The CDR3 sequence is CASSPQGPEQYF. Here the CDR3 DNA reads TGTGCCAGCTCACCTCAGGGTCCCGAGCAGTACTTC. V and J are TRBV18 and TRBJ2-7; D may be TRBD1 (5 bases). Germline V CDR1 and CDR2: KGHSH, LQKENI. CDR3 length: 12 residues. V was cut by 3 bases and J by 6 bases, with 9 bases left in between.

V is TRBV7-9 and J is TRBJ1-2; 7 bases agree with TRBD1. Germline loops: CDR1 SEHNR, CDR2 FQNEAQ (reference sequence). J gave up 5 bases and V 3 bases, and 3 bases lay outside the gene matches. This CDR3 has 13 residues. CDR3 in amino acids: CASSFRTGYGYTF. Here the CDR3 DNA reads TGTGCCAGCAGCTTTAGGACAGGTTATGGCTACACCTTC.

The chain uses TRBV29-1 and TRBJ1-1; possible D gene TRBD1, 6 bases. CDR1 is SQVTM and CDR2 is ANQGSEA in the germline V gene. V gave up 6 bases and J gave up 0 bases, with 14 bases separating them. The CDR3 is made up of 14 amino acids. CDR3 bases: TGCAGCGTGGGGGGGCTGGCGCTGAACACTGAAGCTTTCTTT. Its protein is CSVGGLALNTEAFF.

In DNA, the CDR3 is TGTGCCAGCAGCTCCGCGGGGCCGCGCGATACGCAGTATTTT. This codes for CASSSAGPRDTQYF. The rearrangement uses TRBV13 and TRBJ2-3; maybe TRBD2 (6 bases). CDR1 is PRHDT, CDR2 FYEKMQ, per germline (reference sequence). Trimming took 4 bases from V and 6 from J, leaving 14 bases between them. The CDR3 spans 14 residues.

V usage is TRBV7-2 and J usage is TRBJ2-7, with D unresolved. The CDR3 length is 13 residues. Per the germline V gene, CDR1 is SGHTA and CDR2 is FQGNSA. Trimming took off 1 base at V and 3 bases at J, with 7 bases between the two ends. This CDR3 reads CASSLGLSYEQYF. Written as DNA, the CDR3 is TGTGCCAGCAGCTTAGGACTGAGCTACGAGCAGTACTTC.

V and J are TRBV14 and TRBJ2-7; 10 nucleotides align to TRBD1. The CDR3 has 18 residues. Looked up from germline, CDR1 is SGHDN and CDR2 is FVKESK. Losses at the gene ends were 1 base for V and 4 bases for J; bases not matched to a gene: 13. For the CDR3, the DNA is TGTGCCAGCAGCCAAGGAACCGGGACAGGGGAAGGGATATACGAGCAGTACTTC. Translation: CASSQGTGTGEGIYEQYF.

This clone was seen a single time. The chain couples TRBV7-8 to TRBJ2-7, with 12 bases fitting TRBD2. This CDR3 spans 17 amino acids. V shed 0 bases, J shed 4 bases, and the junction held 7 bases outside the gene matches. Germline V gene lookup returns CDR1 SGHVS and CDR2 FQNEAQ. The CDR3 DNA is TGTGCCAGCAGCTTAGCACCCCCTAGCGGGGGGGCTTACGAGCAGTACTTC. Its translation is CASSLAPPSGGAYEQYF.

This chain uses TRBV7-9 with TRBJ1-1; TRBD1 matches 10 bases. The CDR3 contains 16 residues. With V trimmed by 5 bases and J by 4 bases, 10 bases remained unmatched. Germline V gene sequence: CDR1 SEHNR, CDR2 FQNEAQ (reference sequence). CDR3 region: CASSNHRDRGGTEAFF. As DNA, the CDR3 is TGTGCCAGCAGCAACCACAGGGACAGGGGTGGCACTGAAGCTTTCTTT.

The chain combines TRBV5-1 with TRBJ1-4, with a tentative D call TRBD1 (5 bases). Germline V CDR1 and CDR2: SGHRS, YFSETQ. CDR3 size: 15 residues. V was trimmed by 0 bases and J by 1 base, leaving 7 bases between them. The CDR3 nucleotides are TGCGCCAGCAGCTTGGGCGGGGGAACTAATGAAAAACTGTTTTTT. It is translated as CASSLGGGTNEKLFF.

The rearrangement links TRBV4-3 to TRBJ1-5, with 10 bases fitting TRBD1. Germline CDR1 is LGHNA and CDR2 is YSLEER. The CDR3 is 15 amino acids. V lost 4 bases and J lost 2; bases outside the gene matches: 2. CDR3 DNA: TGCGCCAGCAGCCTAGGACAGGGGGGCAATCAGCCCCAGCATTTT. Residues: CASSLGQGGNQPQHF.

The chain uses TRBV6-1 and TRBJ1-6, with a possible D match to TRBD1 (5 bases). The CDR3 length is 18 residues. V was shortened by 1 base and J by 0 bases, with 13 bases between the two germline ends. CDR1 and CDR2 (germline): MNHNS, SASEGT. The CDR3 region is CASSEVKRTSSYNSPLHF. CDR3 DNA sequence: TGTGCCAGCAGTGAAGTGAAACGGACAAGCTCCTATAATTCACCCCTCCACTTT.

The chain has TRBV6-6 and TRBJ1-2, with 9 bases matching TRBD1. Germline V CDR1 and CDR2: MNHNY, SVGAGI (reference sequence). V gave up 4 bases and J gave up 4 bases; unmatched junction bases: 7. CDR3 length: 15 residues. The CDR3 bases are TGTGCCAGCAGTTTCACAGGGGGCCATGGCTATGGCTACACCTTC. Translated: CASSFTGGHGYGYTF.

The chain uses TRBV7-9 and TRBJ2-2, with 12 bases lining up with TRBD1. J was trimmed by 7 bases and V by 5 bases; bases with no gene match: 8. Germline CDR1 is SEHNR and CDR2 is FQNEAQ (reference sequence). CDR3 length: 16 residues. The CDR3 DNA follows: TGTGCCAGCAGCCTCCGGGGACAGGGGGCAAGCGGGGAGCTGTTTTTT. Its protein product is CASSLRGQGASGELFF.